Included here is one T cell receptor (beta chain) sequence, with context. This specimen belongs to a study of T cell responses to AZD1222 COVID-19 vaccine. CDR1 SGDLS and CDR2 YYNGEE come from the germline V gene. The V end was cut by 2 bases, the J end by 4 bases, with 13 bases between. The CDR3 consists of 15 residues. Assay: immunoSEQ multiplex PCR; the TCRdb copy retains only in-frame clones and omits some. The sample records over 150,000 clones, about nine tenths being singletons. This material consisted of peripheral blood, taken 28 days after the second AZD1222 dose. This receptor was taken from an adult who received the AZD1222 COVID-19 vaccine. The gene calls are TRBV9 and TRBJ1-5; D gene unclear. CDR3 sequence: CASSVHWDWNQPQHF. The CDR3 bases are TGTGCCAGCAGCGTTCATTGGGATTGGAATCAGCCCCAGCATTTT.